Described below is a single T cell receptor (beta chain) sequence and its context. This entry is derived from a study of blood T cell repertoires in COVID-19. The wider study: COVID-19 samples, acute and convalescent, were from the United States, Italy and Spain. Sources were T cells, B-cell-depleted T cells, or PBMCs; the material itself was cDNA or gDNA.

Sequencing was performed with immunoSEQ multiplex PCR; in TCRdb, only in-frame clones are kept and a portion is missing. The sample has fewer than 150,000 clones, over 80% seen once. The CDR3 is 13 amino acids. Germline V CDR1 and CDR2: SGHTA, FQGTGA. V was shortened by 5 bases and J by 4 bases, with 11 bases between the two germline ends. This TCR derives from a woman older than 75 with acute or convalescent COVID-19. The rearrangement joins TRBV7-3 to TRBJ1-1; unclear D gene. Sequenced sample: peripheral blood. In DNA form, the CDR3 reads TGTGCCAGCAGCACCTGGGCGATCACTGAAGCTTTCTTT. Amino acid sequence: CASSTWAITEAFF.